The rows below give T cell receptor beta chains drawn from one sample of a study of T cell responses to AZD1222 COVID-19 vaccine. Assay: immunoSEQ multiplex PCR; the TCRdb copy retains only in-frame clones and omits some. The table lists about 260,000 clones, over 85% of them singletons. Here the sequenced sample was peripheral blood, taken on day 0 of AZD1222 vaccination. The source is an adult in good health. CDR3s include the opening cysteine and the closing phenylalanine or tryptophan. D genes are given only for firm matches. Size tells how often a clone was seen (once, few, many) or the class of an expanded clone, and some rows leave it out.

v_call: TRBV5-1; d_call: NA; j_call: TRBJ1-1; clone_size: NA; cdr3_aa: CASSSTGNTEAFF; cdr3_nt: TGCGCCAGCAGCTCTACCGGGAACACTGAAGCTTTCTTT
v_call: TRBV5-4; d_call: TRBD1; j_call: TRBJ1-1; clone_size: NA; cdr3_aa: CASSNPTGGDTEAFF; cdr3_nt: TGTGCCAGCAGCAACCCGACAGGGGGGGACACTGAAGCTTTCTTT
v_call: TRBV27; d_call: TRBD1; j_call: TRBJ1-6; clone_size: NA; cdr3_aa: CASNRQGPNSPLHF; cdr3_nt: TGTGCCAGCAACAGACAGGGCCCTAATTCACCCCTCCACTTT
v_call: TRBV9; d_call: TRBD2; j_call: TRBJ2-1; clone_size: NA; cdr3_aa: CASSVTSGGNEQFF; cdr3_nt: TGTGCCAGCAGCGTAACTAGCGGGGGCAATGAGCAGTTCTTC
v_call: TRBV3-1/TRBV3-2; d_call: TRBD2; j_call: TRBJ2-2; clone_size: NA; cdr3_aa: CASSQHGGANTGELFF; cdr3_nt: TGTGCCAGCAGCCAACACGGGGGGGCCAACACCGGGGAGCTGTTTTTT
v_call: TRBV6-5; d_call: TRBD1; j_call: TRBJ2-1; clone_size: NA; cdr3_aa: CASSPRDRGGNEQFF; cdr3_nt: TGTGCCAGCAGTCCCCGGGACAGGGGGGGCAATGAGCAGTTCTTC
v_call: TRBV25-1; d_call: TRBD2; j_call: TRBJ2-2; clone_size: NA; cdr3_aa: CASSLVGEGPSTGELFF; cdr3_nt: TGTGCCAGCAGCCTCGTGGGGGAGGGCCCCTCCACCGGGGAGCTGTTTTTT
v_call: TRBV7-9; d_call: NA; j_call: TRBJ2-7; clone_size: NA; cdr3_aa: CASSPIYEQYF; cdr3_nt: TGTGCCAGCAGCCCAATCTACGAGCAGTACTTC
v_call: TRBV7-8; d_call: NA; j_call: TRBJ2-3; clone_size: NA; cdr3_aa: CASSPQLARRTDTQYF; cdr3_nt: TGTGCCAGCAGCCCCCAACTAGCTCGTCGGACAGATACGCAGTATTTT
v_call: TRBV24-1; d_call: TRBD1; j_call: TRBJ2-7; clone_size: NA; cdr3_aa: CATSDPGTGDYEQYF; cdr3_nt: TGTGCCACCAGTGATCCCGGTACAGGGGACTACGAGCAGTACTTC
v_call: TRBV5-1; d_call: NA; j_call: TRBJ2-6; clone_size: once; cdr3_aa: CASSFGGGGANVLTF; cdr3_nt: TGCGCCAGCAGCTTCGGGGGTGGTGGGGCCAACGTCCTGACTTTC